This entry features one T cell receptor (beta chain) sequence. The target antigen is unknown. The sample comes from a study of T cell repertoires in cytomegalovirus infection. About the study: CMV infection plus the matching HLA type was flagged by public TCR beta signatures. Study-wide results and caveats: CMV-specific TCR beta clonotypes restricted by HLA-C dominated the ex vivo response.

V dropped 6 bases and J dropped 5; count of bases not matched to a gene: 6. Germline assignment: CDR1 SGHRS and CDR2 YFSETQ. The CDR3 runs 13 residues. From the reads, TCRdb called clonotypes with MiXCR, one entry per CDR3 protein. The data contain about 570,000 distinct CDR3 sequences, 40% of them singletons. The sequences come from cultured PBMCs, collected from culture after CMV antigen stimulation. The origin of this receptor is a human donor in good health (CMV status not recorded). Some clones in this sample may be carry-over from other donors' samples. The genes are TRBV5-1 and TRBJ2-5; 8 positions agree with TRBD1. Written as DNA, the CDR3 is TGCGCCAGCAACCGGGACAGGCGGGAGACCCAGTACTTC. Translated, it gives CASNRDRRETQYF.